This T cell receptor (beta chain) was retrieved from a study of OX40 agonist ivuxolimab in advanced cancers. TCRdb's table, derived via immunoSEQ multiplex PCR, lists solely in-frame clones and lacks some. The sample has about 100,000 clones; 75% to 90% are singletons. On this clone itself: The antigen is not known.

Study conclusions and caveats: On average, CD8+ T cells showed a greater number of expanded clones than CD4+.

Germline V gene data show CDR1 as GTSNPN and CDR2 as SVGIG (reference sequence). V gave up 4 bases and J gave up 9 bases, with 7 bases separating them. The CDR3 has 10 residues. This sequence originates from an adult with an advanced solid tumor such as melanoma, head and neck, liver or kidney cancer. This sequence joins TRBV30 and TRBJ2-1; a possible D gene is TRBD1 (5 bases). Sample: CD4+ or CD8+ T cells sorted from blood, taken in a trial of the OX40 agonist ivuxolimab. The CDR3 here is CAWNQGEQFF. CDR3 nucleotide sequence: TGTGCCTGGAACCAGGGTGAGCAGTTCTTC.